These 32 T cell receptor beta chains share one sample of origin, sequenced in a study of human T cells and chemical hapten exposure. TCRdb reanalysed the RACE reads using MiXCR and keeps one entry per CDR3 protein. The data hold more than 250,000 distinct CDR3 sequences, with around 9.3% observed a single time. Time point reported: pre-sensitization, week 0. Treatment given: therapeutic diphenylcyclopropenone sensitization with weekly scalp DPC. Material: whole blood, obtained in connection with sensitization to the hapten diphenylcyclopropenone (DPC). Every receptor here comes from a woman aged 40 to 55 with alopecia areata. Some clones in this sample may be carry-over from other donors' samples.

V usage is TRBV6-6 and J usage is TRBJ2-3; D is uncertain. Germline CDR1 MNHNY, CDR2 SVGAGI (reference sequence). CDR3 length equals 14 residues. Trimming pared 5 bases from V and 1 base from J, leaving 10 bases between. The CDR3 DNA reads as TGTGCCAGCAGTGAATCTCGACGCACAGATACGCAGTATTTT. It specifies CASSESRRTDTQYF.

This clonotype was observed at least ten times. This chain uses TRBV6-2 or TRBV6-3 with TRBJ1-5; weak D call: TRBD1 (5 bases). CDR1 is MNHEY and CDR2 is SVGEGT in the germline V gene. The CDR3 has 15 residues. Deletions cut 6 bases from V and 6 bases from J, with 18 bases between. The CDR3 DNA reads TGTGCCAGCAGCCTCCCCCAGGGTGTAATTCAGCCCCAGCATTTT. Amino acid sequence: CASSLPQGVIQPQHF.

As regards this clonotype: The junction differs from germline at one of its ends, possibly a read error. This chain uses TRBV12-3 or TRBV12-4 with TRBJ2-3; D remains unclear. This CDR3 region has 13 residues. CDR3 nucleotide sequence: TGTGCCAACAGTCCAACAGGCACAGATACGCAGTATTTT. Its protein is CANSPTGTDTQYF.

The gene calls are TRBV15 and TRBJ2-2, with 10 bases matching TRBD1. Germline values: CDR1 LNHNV, CDR2 YYDKDF (reference sequence). This CDR3 is 15 amino acids long. The ends lost 5 bases at V and 3 bases at J; junction bases unmatched: 3. The CDR3 DNA reads TGTGCCACCAGCGTCGGGACAGGGGACACCGGGGAGCTGTTTTTT. It encodes CATSVGTGDTGELFF.

This clonotype was counted a few times. The chain combines TRBV4-3 with TRBJ2-1; D is unresolved. The CDR3 spans 14 residues. The germline V gene encodes CDR1 LGHNA and CDR2 YSLEER. Trimming removed 4 bases from V and 4 bases from J, with 11 bases in between. The CDR3 DNA follows: TGCGCCAGCAGCCGGCAACAGAATTACAATGAGCAGTTCTTC. Encoded protein: CASSRQQNYNEQFF.

This clonotype was detected only a few times. The CDR3 loop is CASSYFGGMNTEAFF. In nucleotides, the CDR3 is TGTGCCAGCAGTTACTTTGGGGGAATGAACACTGAAGCTTTCTTT. The rearrangement links TRBV6-2 or TRBV6-3 to TRBJ1-1; the D gene is possibly TRBD1 (5 bases). The CDR3 length is 15 residues. Germline V gene data show CDR1 as MNHEY and CDR2 as SVGEGT. Trimming cost V 1 base and J 0 bases, with 9 bases left between them.

The chain carries TRBV6-2 or TRBV6-3 and TRBJ2-7, with 11 bases matching TRBD2. Germline loops: CDR1 MNHEY, CDR2 SVGEGT. This CDR3 is 15 amino acids long. Trimming cost V 5 bases and J 7 bases; bases outside gene matches: 10. In DNA form, the CDR3 reads TGTGCCAGCAGTCTATTAGGACTAGCGGGTGCGGAGCAGTACTTC. It translates to CASSLLGLAGAEQYF.

This clonotype was recorded a few times. The V call is TRBV4-2, the J call TRBJ1-2; 10 positions match TRBD1. CDR1 LGHNA and CDR2 YNFKEQ come from the germline V gene. The CDR3 is made up of 15 amino acids. V shed 0 bases and J 7 bases; nucleotides not matched to a gene: 5. The CDR3 DNA reads as TGTGCCAGCAGCCAAGATACAGACAGGGGGCTTGGCTACACCTTC. This translates into CASSQDTDRGLGYTF.

V usage is TRBV9 and J usage is TRBJ2-6; TRBD2 is a possible D gene (6 bases). Trimming took 0 bases from V and 0 from J, leaving 13 bases between them. Germline V gene lookup returns CDR1 SGDLS and CDR2 YYNGEE. The CDR3 contains 18 residues. The CDR3, as DNA: TGTGCCAGCAGCGTAGAGGAGGGATCCTCCTCTGGGGCCAACGTCCTGACTTTC. Translated, it gives CASSVEEGSSSGANVLTF.

This clonotype has more than one count but fewer than ten. The chain employs TRBV2 and TRBJ1-6; possibly TRBD1 for D (6 bases). The CDR3 sequence is 14 residues long. Between the trimmed V and J ends, which lost 1 base and 9 bases, there was a span of 10 bases. Germline CDR1 and CDR2: SNHLY and FYNNEI. CDR3 in DNA: TGTGCCAGCAGTGAAGAAGGGGGAAGTTCACCCCTCCACTTT. The encoded protein is CASSEEGGSSPLHF.

This clonotype was observed a few times. This chain connects TRBV10-3 to TRBJ2-7; 10 bases are a match to TRBD2. Germline assignment: CDR1 ENHRY and CDR2 SYGVKD. Trimming took 7 bases from V and 3 from J; bases not matched to a gene: 6. The CDR3 is made up of 14 amino acids. CDR3 residues: CAINLAGVSYEQYF. The CDR3 DNA reads TGTGCCATCAACCTAGCGGGAGTCAGCTACGAGCAGTACTTC.

The chain has TRBV7-6 and TRBJ2-3, with D hard to call. Germline CDR1 SGHVS, CDR2 FNYEAQ. Trimming stripped 5 bases from V and 6 bases from J, with 9 bases between. The CDR3 has 12 amino acids. The DNA of the CDR3 is TGTGCCAGCAGCCCTTTAGAGGATACGCAGTATTTT. Protein sequence: CASSPLEDTQYF.

This clonotype occurred a few times. V is TRBV7-9 and J is TRBJ2-1; 9 bases are shared with TRBD2. Germline-derived CDR1 and CDR2 are SEHNR and FQNEAQ (reference sequence). The CDR3 totals 15 residues. With V trimmed by 2 bases and J by 5 bases, 4 bases remained unmatched. In DNA, the CDR3 is TGTGCCAGCAGCTTACTAGGACTAGCGCACAATGAGCAGTTCTTC. This encodes CASSLLGLAHNEQFF.

The chain links TRBV28 to TRBJ1-1; 9 bases align to TRBD1. CDR1 is MDHEN and CDR2 is SYDVKM in the germline V gene. This CDR3 is 15 amino acids long. The junction had 7 bases not matched to a gene; V was cut back by 4 bases and J by 4 bases. The CDR3 sequence: CASSYRGPGGTEAFF. Here the CDR3 DNA reads TGTGCCAGCAGTTACAGGGGGCCGGGGGGCACTGAAGCTTTCTTT.

V gene TRBV5-1 combines with J gene TRBJ2-2; 8 bases align to TRBD2. The CDR3 is 16 amino acids. The J segment lost 2 bases and the V segment lost 4 bases, leaving 7 bases of the junction unmatched. Germline CDR1 SGHRS, CDR2 YFSETQ. The CDR3 spells CASSPGLAGNTGELFF. The CDR3 bases are TGCGCCAGCAGCCCCGGCCTAGCGGGTAACACCGGGGAGCTGTTTTTT.

Concerning this clonotype itself: This may be a read error: a much more frequent sequence differs by one nucleotide. The chain employs TRBV15 and TRBJ2-3, with TRBD1 as a possible D gene (7 bases). CDR1 is LNHNV, CDR2 YYDKDF, per germline (reference sequence). This CDR3 region has 12 residues. CDR3 in amino acids: CVTRGVLDTQYF. The DNA for the CDR3 is TGTGTCACCAGGGGGGTATTAGATACGCAGTATTTT.

With regard to this clonotype: This likely comes from a read error, as the CDR3 has no conserved phenylalanine or tryptophan at its end. V and J are TRBV7-9 and TRBJ1-2; D is unresolved. The CDR3 covers 14 residues. Trimming removed 4 bases from V and 0 bases from J, with 9 bases in between. The germline gives CDR1 SEHNR, CDR2 FQNEAQ (reference sequence). The CDR3 bases are TGTGCCAGCAGCTGGCAGCCTGCTAACTATGGCTACACCTCC. Residues: CASSWQPANYGYTS.

J is TRBJ2-7 and V is TRBV28; 8 bases are shared with TRBD2. With V trimmed by 6 bases and J by 3 bases, 7 bases remained unmatched. This CDR3 contains 14 residues. CDR1 and CDR2 from the germline V gene are MDHEN and SYDVKM. Here the CDR3 DNA reads TGTGCCAGCAGGACAGCGGGAGCGGACTACGAGCAGTACTTC. It yields the protein CASRTAGADYEQYF.

The count of this clonotype is one. The chain couples TRBV27 to TRBJ2-5; perhaps TRBD2 as D (6 bases). CDR3 length: 19 amino acids. The V end was cut by 3 bases, the J end by 1 base, with 24 bases between. Per germline, CDR1 MNHEY and CDR2 SMNVEV (reference sequence). The CDR3 region has the DNA TGTGCCAGCAGTTTGAGATTTGGGCAGGGAGGTATAAGCCAAGAGACCCAGTACTTC. This codes for CASSLRFGQGGISQETQYF.

The chain is built from TRBV11-1 and TRBJ2-3, with 7 bases aligning to TRBD1. Losses at the gene ends were 11 bases for V and 1 base for J; bases not matched to a gene: 6. Germline lookup yields CDR1 SGHAT and CDR2 FQDESV (reference sequence). The CDR3 is 13 residues long. The CDR3 coding sequence is TGTGCCTCTGAAGGACAGGGCACAGATACGCAGTATTTT. Residues: CASEGQGTDTQYF.

V usage is TRBV27 and J usage is TRBJ2-7, with TRBD2 matching 13 bases. This CDR3 is 13 amino acids long. Germline CDR1 and CDR2: MNHEY and SMNVEV (reference sequence). V trimming: 8 bases; J trimming: 7 bases; junction bases outside the gene matches: 5. The CDR3 DNA follows: TGTGCCAGCGGGACTAGCGGGACTGGAGAGCAGTACTTC. This codes for CASGTSGTGEQYF.

Many counts were recorded for this clonotype. The V and J genes are TRBV7-2 and TRBJ1-2; D is perhaps TRBD1 (5 bases). The CDR3 is 14 residues long. Trimming removed 1 base at V and 8 bases at J, with 14 bases between. CDR1 and CDR2 (germline): SGHTA, FQGNSA. The CDR3 here is CASSLGREDGGYTF. CDR3 coding DNA: TGTGCCAGCAGCTTAGGCAGGGAAGATGGAGGCTACACCTTC.

This chain links TRBV6-2 or TRBV6-3 with TRBJ2-3, with D hard to call. This CDR3 has 14 amino acids. CDR1 is MNHEY and CDR2 is SVGEGT in the germline V gene. Deletions cut 3 bases from V and 1 base from J, with 8 bases between. The CDR3 DNA is TGTGCCAGCAGTTATATCGGCCGCACAGATACGCAGTATTTT. Its protein is CASSYIGRTDTQYF.

This clonotype was observed a few times. The CDR3 sequence: CASSSTPPLTGGDIQYF. For the CDR3, the DNA is TGTGCCAGCAGTTCAACTCCCCCACTGACAGGGGGAGACATTCAGTACTTC. The chain employs TRBV6-5 and TRBJ2-4; TRBD1 matches at 9 bases. The CDR3 is 17 amino acids. Germline V gives CDR1 MNHEY, CDR2 SVGAGI. Unmatched junction bases numbered 15, after V lost 4 bases and J lost 8 bases.

Notes on this clonotype: One junction end disagrees with the germline gene, perhaps due to a read error. The V gene is TRBV27, the J gene TRBJ2-7; TRBD2 is a possible D gene (6 bases). This CDR3 has 8 amino acids. Germline V gene data show CDR1 as MNHEY and CDR2 as SMNVEV (reference sequence). Here the CDR3 reads CASRGTFF. As DNA, the CDR3 is TGTGCCAGCAGGGGGACTTTCTTC.

This clonotype was seen a few times. The chain carries TRBV7-2 and TRBJ1-4; no clear D. The ends were cut back, 0 bases at V and 6 bases at J, with 8 bases in the middle. The CDR3 sequence is 14 residues long. Germline V gene data show CDR1 as SGHTA and CDR2 as FQGNSA. CDR3 coding DNA: TGTGCCAGCAGCTTAGCGATGGCGGATGAAAAACTGTTTTTT. This codes for CASSLAMADEKLFF.

This clonotype was counted ten times or more. The V and J genes are TRBV14 and TRBJ2-6; a weak D match, TRBD2 (5 bases). The length of the CDR3 is 17 residues. From germline, CDR1 is SGHDN and CDR2 FVKESK. Trimming stripped 1 base from V and 5 bases from J, with 15 bases between. Written as DNA, the CDR3 is TGTGCCAGCAGCCAAGGGACTGGGCGTGGTAGGGCCAACGTCCTGACTTTC. This codes for CASSQGTGRGRANVLTF. The full variable domain, rest sourced from reference TRBV14 and TRBJ2-6, is EAGVTQFPSHSVIEKGQTVTLRCDPISGHDNLYWYRRVMGKEIKFLLHFVKESKQDESGMPNNRFLAERTGGTYSTLKVQPAELEDSGVYFCASSQGTGRGRANVLTFGAGSRLTVL.

This chain connects TRBV7-2 to TRBJ2-5; no definite D call. Germline-derived CDR1 and CDR2 are SGHTA and FQGNSA. CDR3 length equals 12 residues. The germline V and J ends were trimmed by 6 bases and 5 bases, with 10 bases remaining between them. CDR3 nucleotides: TGTGCCAGCAGTCGCCCTAGGGAGACCCAGTACTTC. Its translation is CASSRPRETQYF.

This clonotype was observed at least ten times. This chain connects TRBV28 to TRBJ2-5, with TRBD2 as a possible D gene (7 bases). The CDR3 totals 15 residues. Between the trimmed V and J ends, which lost 6 bases and 4 bases, there was a span of 18 bases. Germline CDR1 reads MDHEN; CDR2 reads SYDVKM. CDR3 DNA: TGTGCCAGCAGCCCAAGGGGGGGAAGGAGAGAGACCCAGTACTTC. Its translation: CASSPRGGRRETQYF.

This clonotype was observed a few times. The chain is built from TRBV7-2 and TRBJ2-3, with D tentatively TRBD2 (6 bases). CDR1 is SGHTA, CDR2 FQGNSA, per germline. The germline V and J ends were trimmed by 5 bases and 3 bases, with 18 bases remaining between them. The CDR3 is 16 amino acids. CDR3 DNA: TGTGCCAGCAGCCCTTACCTAACGGGAGATACAGATACGCAGTATTTT. Its translation: CASSPYLTGDTDTQYF.

This rearrangement joins TRBV9 to TRBJ2-3; D possibly corresponds to TRBD1 (6 bases). Per the germline V gene, CDR1 is SGDLS and CDR2 is YYNGEE. CDR3 length: 15 amino acids. V shed 1 base and J shed 2 bases, with 11 bases lying between them. CDR3 sequence (DNA): TGTGCCAGCAGCGTATCAGGGGTCGACACAGATACGCAGTATTTT. Translating gives CASSVSGVDTDTQYF.

The genes are TRBV20-1 and TRBJ2-1; no reliable D call. Germline lookup yields CDR1 DFQATT and CDR2 SNEGSKA (reference sequence). Trimming pared 2 bases from V and 4 bases from J, leaving 15 bases between. The CDR3 sequence is 15 residues long. The CDR3 DNA sequence: TGCAGTGCTAGACACTCTGGGGTAGAGTACAATGAGCAGTTCTTC. The encoded protein is CSARHSGVEYNEQFF.